These 7 T cell receptor beta chains came from one sample sequenced in a study of T cells in tuberculosis. Libraries were prepared by immunoSEQ multiplex PCR; TCRdb keeps only in-frame clonotypes and omits some of them. The table includes more than 35,000 clones, 94% detected once. Time point here: new active TB diagnosis, blood taken before or within 7 days of starting treatment. The specimen comprised PBMCs, sampled at tuberculosis diagnosis. The receptors stem from an adult with tuberculosis.

CDR3 in amino acids: CACISRDRGYEQYF. In DNA form, the CDR3 reads TGTGCCTGTATAAGTAGGGACAGGGGCTACGAGCAGTACTTC. J is TRBJ2-7 and V is TRBV30, with TRBD1 matching over 10 bases. The germline V gene has CDR1 GTSNPN and CDR2 SVGIG (reference sequence). The CDR3 extends over 14 amino acids. V lost 6 bases and J lost 3; bases outside the gene matches: 8. The complete variable domain, with remaining parts taken from reference TRBV30 and TRBJ2-7, reads SQTIHQWPATLVQPVGSPLSLECTVEGTSNPNLYWYRQAAGRGLQLLFYSVGIGQISSEVPQNLSASRPQDRQFILSSKKLLLSDSGFYLCACISRDRGYEQYFGPGTRLTVT.

The chain joins TRBV5-1 to TRBJ2-7; 10 bases are a match to TRBD1. CDR1 SGHRS and CDR2 YFSETQ come from the germline V gene. This CDR3 is 15 amino acids long. V gave up 4 bases and J gave up 3 bases; unmatched junction bases: 7. The CDR3: CASSIRTGGGYEQYF. In nucleotides, the CDR3 is TGCGCCAGCAGCATTAGGACAGGGGGAGGCTACGAGCAGTACTTC.

The CDR3 DNA follows: TGTGCCAGCAGTGGACAGGGAAGCACAGATACGCAGTATTTT. Translation gives CASSGQGSTDTQYF. The chain is built from TRBV2 and TRBJ2-3, with 7 bases that match TRBD1. CDR3 length: 14 amino acids. V lost 4 bases and J lost 0; bases outside the gene matches: 1. Germline V lookup: CDR1 SNHLY, CDR2 FYNNEI.

This chain links TRBV15 with TRBJ2-5, with a weak D call TRBD1 (6 bases). The CDR3 runs to 17 residues. The germline V and J ends were trimmed by 4 bases and 0 bases, with 18 bases remaining between them. Germline V gene data show CDR1 as LNHNV and CDR2 as YYDKDF (reference sequence). As DNA, the CDR3 is TGTGCCACCAGCACCTCAGAGACAGGAAGGTACCAAGAGACCCAGTACTTC. This encodes CATSTSETGRYQETQYF.

The CDR3 bases are TGTGCCAGCAGTAAACGGGGGGCCGGGCAGCCCCAGCATTTT. It encodes CASSKRGAGQPQHF. The chain carries TRBV2 and TRBJ1-5; TRBD1 might be the D (6 bases). The ends were cut back, 5 bases at V and 7 bases at J, with 15 bases in the middle. The CDR3 length is 14 residues. CDR1 SNHLY and CDR2 FYNNEI come from the germline V gene.

Only a few counts were recorded for this clone. The genes are TRBV29-1 and TRBJ1-3; tentatively, D is TRBD1 (5 bases). V was pared by 5 bases and J by 4 bases, with 15 bases between. The CDR3 is made up of 14 amino acids. The germline CDR1 and CDR2 sequences are SQVTM and ANQGSEA. The CDR3, as DNA: TGCAGCGTTATGTTTCAGGGAAGGGGAAACACCATATATTTT. It codes for CSVMFQGRGNTIYF.

The rearrangement uses TRBV30 and TRBJ2-1; D is possibly TRBD1 (5 bases). V was cut by 0 bases and J by 10 bases, with 16 bases left in between. The CDR3 has 14 amino acids. Germline V gene sequence: CDR1 GTSNPN, CDR2 SVGIG (reference sequence). CDR3 sequence (DNA): TGTGCCTGGAGTGTACGACAGCTTGAAGGGGAGCAGTTCTTC. Its protein is CAWSVRQLEGEQFF. Variable domain in full (rest from reference TRBV30 and TRBJ2-1): SQTIHQWPATLVQPVGSPLSLECTVEGTSNPNLYWYRQAAGRGLQLLFYSVGIGQISSEVPQNLSASRPQDRQFILSSKKLLLSDSGFYLCAWSVRQLEGEQFFGPGTRLTVL.